This T cell receptor (beta chain) was found in a study of blood T cells in healthy people across ages (dated by TCRdb to the mid-2010s). Study-wide context: In model experiments, template switching captured about one uniquely barcoded TCR beta cDNA molecule for every two T cells. Using deep sequencing normalized with unique cDNA molecular identifiers, the study measured how TCR beta repertoire diversity changes with age. The donors were divided into four age groups: young (average around 15 years), middle-aged (about 39), aged (roughly 66) and long-lived (around 87). To avoid experimental bias, donors of different ages were randomly spread across the sequencing lanes. The study analyzed two additional independent replicas of 1 million unique cDNA reads from the same blood draw for two donors, one aged 18 to 29 and one aged 80 or older. Points the paper makes about the study in general: Compared with the aged group, the long-lived group had more naive CD4+ T cells, fewer expanded clones and increased TCR diversity, a pattern suggesting age selection. Because the CMV infection status of the donors was unknown, age-related changes in expanded clonotypes may potentially have been confounded. Estimates of total diversity based on one million sequenced T cells were regarded as lower bounds and as underestimates. Because profiling used bulk unsorted PBMCs, naive and antigen-experienced compartments could not be compared conclusively. As age increased, observed TCR beta diversity per million T cells dropped in a roughly linear way, and a significant reduction was already evident by age roughly 40. Observed TCR beta diversity correlated strongly with the percentage of naive T cells measured by flow cytometry.

The donors were roughly 39 Caucasian individuals from Russia, aged 6 to 90 years, who were systemically healthy. Around 10 milliliters of peripheral blood were drawn from each donor into EDTA-treated Vacutainer tubes. Ficoll-Paque density-gradient centrifugation was used to isolate PBMCs, with at least 7 million per sample. Trizol reagent was used to extract total RNA from PBMCs, with at least 6 micrograms per sample. For every donor, an aliquot of PBMCs went through flow cytometry to measure the percentages of naive CD45RAhigh/CD27high T cells. With regard to this clonotype: Its recognized antigen is unknown. The input lacks base qualities; no much larger clone sits a single base away.

Reading from cysteine to phenylalanine, the CDR3 counts 15 amino acids. Only the CDR3 DNA stays, 45 bases, in frame from base 1. The germline V gene encodes CDR1 MNHNS and CDR2 SASEGT. The germline V end is reduced by 4 bases and the J end by 3 bases; junction bases left unmatched: 6. Library creation used 5' RACE. Sequenced using an Illumina HiSeq 2500. A second PCR of about 6 to 12 cycles was performed with a sample-barcoded 5' primer and a J-beta primer mix. Each TCR beta cDNA molecule received a unique molecular identifier from a template-switch 5' adaptor carrying 12 random nucleotides. Each sample yielded at least 2.5 million CDR3-containing paired-end reads. First-strand cDNA synthesis was performed from all RNA using the Mint cDNA synthesis kit, with priming by a TRBC-specific oligonucleotide. All cDNA was treated with uracil-DNA glycosylase and then went through a first 18-cycle PCR with the universal primers M1SS and BC2_uni_R. Per the source publication's procedure: For normalization, 1 million high-quality reads, each with a distinct molecular identifier, were randomly selected from each sample. Instead of being binned into consensus sequences, reads with shared molecular identifiers were discarded. CDR3 identification, clonotype clustering and error correction used MiTCR with a Q25 quality threshold and the strictest error-elimination algorithm. Lower-bound total TCR beta diversity was estimated with a nonparametric unseen species model using Euler transformation. TCRdb itself trimmed the public reads at Q25 with fastp, ran MiXCR and retained productive beta chains. Entries are consolidated by CDR3 protein sequence, retaining the most common genes and DNA. The authors' filters were not applied to this entry. A total of about 1.6 million distinct CDR3 sequences appear in this sample, about 35% of them only once. The top ten hold about 11% of the sample.

Specimen: blood. The source of this sequence is a woman aged 25 to 39 in good health. The receptor chain draws on TRBV6-1 and TRBJ1-1; 9 junctional bases match TRBD1. The DNA sequence is TGTGCCAGCAGTGTAAAACAGGGGGCTGACACTGAAGCTTTCTTT. Its protein reads: CASSVKQGADTEAFF.